The next 27 T cell receptor beta chains were all read from a single sample in a study of shared clonotypes between healthy human individuals. TCRdb keeps only in-frame clones here, not all; method: immunoSEQ multiplex PCR. This sample has roughly 1,000,000 clones; approximately 78% occur once, and the top ten carry 0.61%. Specimen: memory CD4+ T cells from PBMCs. Subset noted: CD45RA-negative fraction. The receptors derive from a man younger than 35 in good health. Some clones in this sample may be carry-over from other donors' samples.

Regarding this clone: A read error is the likely source, as a far larger clone sits one nucleotide away. The V call is TRBV7-9, the J call TRBJ2-5; possibly TRBD1 or TRBD2 for D (5 bases each). The germline CDR1 and CDR2 sequences are SEHNR and FQNEAQ (reference sequence). The CDR3 runs 14 residues. The CDR3 DNA is TGTGCCAGCCGCTTACGGGGACCCGAAGAGACCCGGTACTTC. Translating gives CASRLRGPEETRYF.

The V and J genes are TRBV6-1 and TRBJ2-7, with 10 nucleotides matching TRBD1. V lost 6 bases and J lost 4; bases outside the gene matches: 6. This CDR3 region has 14 residues. CDR1 is MNHNS, CDR2 SASEGT, per germline. The CDR3 loop is CASSRQGAGYEQYF. CDR3 sequence (DNA): TGTGCCAGCAGCAGACAGGGGGCTGGGTACGAGCAGTACTTC.

CDR3: CASSSGLAGVSEQFF. Here the CDR3 DNA reads TGCGCCAGCAGCTCGGGACTAGCGGGAGTCAGTGAGCAGTTCTTC. V and J are TRBV5-1 and TRBJ2-1; 14 bases line up with TRBD2. The germline CDR1 and CDR2 sequences are SGHRS and YFSETQ. This CDR3 is 15 amino acids long. The V segment lost 3 bases and the J segment 9 bases; nucleotides outside the gene matches: 5.

The chain recombines TRBV28 with TRBJ1-4; no clear D gene. The V and J ends lost 10 bases and 0 bases respectively, with 3 bases between them. Germline V gene lookup returns CDR1 MDHEN and CDR2 SYDVKM. This CDR3 has 11 amino acids. CDR3 amino acids: CAITTNEKLFF. The CDR3, as DNA: TGTGCCATTACAACTAATGAAAAACTGTTTTTT.

To note about this clone: The sample contains more than one DNA sequence encoding this CDR3. This rearrangement joins TRBV12-5 to TRBJ2-5; no clear D gene. Trimming shortened V by 2 bases and J by 5 bases, and 6 bases separated the two germline ends. The germline V gene has CDR1 LGHNT and CDR2 FRNRAP. This CDR3 spans 12 amino acids. CDR3 DNA: TGTGCTAGTGGTTTGCCCGGCGAGACCCAGTACTTC. Translation: CASGLPGETQYF.

The chain has TRBV7-3 and TRBJ1-2, with D perhaps matching TRBD1 (5 bases). This CDR3 has 15 residues. Trimming pared 4 bases from V and 4 bases from J, leaving 16 bases between. Per germline, CDR1 SGHTA and CDR2 FQGTGA. CDR3 sequence reads: CASSSDGTALYGYTF. The CDR3 DNA is TGTGCCAGCAGCTCAGATGGGACGGCCCTCTATGGCTACACCTTC.

J is TRBJ2-1 and V is TRBV18; D ambiguous. The CDR3 totals 15 residues. Trimming removed 2 bases at V and 0 bases at J, with 8 bases between. Germline V CDR1 and CDR2: KGHSH, LQKENI. CDR3 DNA: TGTGCCAGCTCACCAGGGCGGAGCTCCTACAATGAGCAGTTCTTC. Translated, it gives CASSPGRSSYNEQFF.

The chain combines TRBV6-5 with TRBJ1-5; 9 bases are shared with TRBD1. CDR1 and CDR2 from the germline V gene are MNHEY and SVGAGI. The CDR3 loop spans 15 amino acids. The J segment lost 7 bases and the V segment lost 4 bases, leaving 8 bases of the junction unmatched. In nucleotides, the CDR3 is TGTGCCAGCAGTTCCACCGGGACAGGGAAACAGCCCCAGCATTTT. It codes for CASSSTGTGKQPQHF.

The chain employs TRBV5-6 and TRBJ1-2, with D perhaps TRBD1 (6 bases). Germline CDR1 and CDR2: SGHDT and YYEEEE. V shed 0 bases and J shed 9 bases, with 12 bases lying between them. The CDR3 has 13 residues. Written as DNA, the CDR3 is TGTGCCAGCAGCTTGGACAGGGCGTTGAGCTACACCTTC. Encoded protein: CASSLDRALSYTF. Full variable domain (rest looked up from reference TRBV5-6 and TRBJ1-2): DAGVTQSPTHLIKTRGQQVTLRCSPKSGHDTVSWYQQALGQGPQFIFQYYEEEERQRGNFPDRFSGHQFPNYSSELNVNALLLGDSALYLCASSLDRALSYTFGSGTRLTVV.

V gene TRBV28 combines with J gene TRBJ2-2; D unclear. V was clipped by 5 bases and J by 1 base, with 2 bases between them. Per the germline V gene, CDR1 is MDHEN and CDR2 is SYDVKM. This CDR3 region has 12 residues. In DNA form, the CDR3 reads TGTGCCAGCAGTATGAACACCGGGGAGCTGTTTTTT. This sequence encodes CASSMNTGELFF.

On this clone: It is likely a read error: a sequence one base away is far more abundant. V gene TRBV2 combines with J gene TRBJ2-2; 8 bases agree with TRBD1. CDR3 size: 15 residues. Germline CDR1 is SNHLY and CDR2 is FYNNEI. DNA for the CDR3: TGTGCCAGCGGAGGACAGGGTCGGAACACCAGGGAGCTGTTTTTT. Translated, it gives CASGGQGRNTRELFF.

The chain couples TRBV5-1 to TRBJ2-5; 8 bases are a match to TRBD2. This CDR3 region has 15 residues. V lost 4 bases, J lost 6 bases, and 11 bases stayed unmatched. Germline V gene data show CDR1 as SGHRS and CDR2 as YFSETQ. The CDR3 DNA reads as TGCGCCAGCAGCAGCGGGGGCTCCGACCGGCAGACCCAGTACTTC. It yields the protein CASSSGGSDRQTQYF.

The chain has TRBV10-1 and TRBJ2-6, with no clear D. V was trimmed by 4 bases and J by 2 bases, leaving 6 bases between them. The CDR3 consists of 14 residues. Germline values: CDR1 WNHNN, CDR2 SYGVQD (reference sequence). The chain's CDR3 is CASSVQPGANVLTF. CDR3 DNA sequence: TGCGCCAGCAGTGTACAGCCTGGGGCCAACGTCCTGACTTTC.

This clone came up many times. The identical CDR3 is also encoded by other nucleotide sequences in the sample. The chain employs TRBV27 and TRBJ2-7; D remains unclear. Trimming cost V 0 bases and J 0 bases, with 6 bases left between them. This CDR3 contains 14 residues. CDR1 and CDR2 (germline): MNHEY, SMNVEV (reference sequence). As DNA, the CDR3 is TGTGCCAGCAGTTTATCAGGGCTCTCCTACGAGCAGTACTTC. It translates to CASSLSGLSYEQYF.

The chain combines TRBV30 with TRBJ1-1, with D maybe TRBD1 (6 bases). Trimming pared 0 bases from V and 1 base from J, leaving 12 bases between. Germline V gene sequence: CDR1 GTSNPN, CDR2 SVGIG (reference sequence). The CDR3 has 15 residues. CDR3 sequence reads: CAWSVTGQQNTEAFF. The CDR3 DNA reads as TGTGCCTGGAGTGTAACAGGACAGCAGAACACTGAAGCTTTCTTT.

The V and J genes are TRBV29-1 and TRBJ1-1; D uncertain. CDR1 is SQVTM and CDR2 is ANQGSEA in the germline V gene. There are 13 residues in the CDR3. V dropped 4 bases and J dropped 3 bases, with 12 bases sitting between them. CDR3 loop: CSVGTGQDTEAFF. CDR3 nucleotides: TGCAGCGTTGGGACTGGCCAAGACACTGAAGCTTTCTTT.

This clone was seen a handful of times. The sample carries other DNA sequences with the same CDR3. Written as DNA, the CDR3 is TGTGCCAGCAGCATTCCCCCACGGGGCACTGAAGCTTTCTTT. The encoded protein is CASSIPPRGTEAFF. This chain connects TRBV28 to TRBJ1-1; no definite D call. Looked up from germline, CDR1 is MDHEN and CDR2 is SYDVKM. The V gene lost 6 bases and the J gene lost 4 bases, with 15 bases spanning the gap. The CDR3 is 14 residues long.

V gene TRBV10-1 combines with J gene TRBJ1-5; 10 positions match TRBD1. In germline, CDR1 is WNHNN, CDR2 SYGVQD (reference sequence). The length of the CDR3 is 19 residues. The V and J ends lost 3 bases and 1 base, in that order; junction bases with no gene match: 12. Here the CDR3 reads CASSDRAGQGDGSNQPQHF. CDR3 nucleotides: TGCGCCAGCAGTGATAGGGCCGGACAGGGGGACGGAAGCAATCAGCCCCAGCATTTT.

In regard to this clone: This sequence may be a read error, since a much larger clone differs from it by one base. The chain carries TRBV6-6 and TRBJ1-1, with no clear D. Trimming left V 6 bases short and J 1 base short, with 9 bases between. Germline CDR1 and CDR2: MNHNY and SVGAGI (reference sequence). The CDR3 runs to 13 residues. The CDR3 DNA follows: TGTGCCAGCAGCCGCCAAGAGAACACTGAAGCTTTCTTT. Its protein product is CASSRQENTEAFF.

This chain uses TRBV4-2 with TRBJ1-3, with TRBD1 as a possible D gene (6 bases). Between the trimmed V and J ends, which lost 0 bases and 2 bases, there was a span of 11 bases. The germline V gene has CDR1 LGHNA and CDR2 YNFKEQ. The CDR3 covers 16 residues. The CDR3 is CASSQDIRTAGNTIYF. In DNA, the CDR3 is TGTGCCAGCAGCCAAGACATTCGGACAGCTGGAAACACCATATATTTT.

This rearrangement joins TRBV28 to TRBJ2-3; D uncertain. The germline V gene has CDR1 MDHEN and CDR2 SYDVKM. The CDR3 is made up of 15 amino acids. With 4 bases removed from V and 2 bases from J, the gap between germline ends came to 13 bases. CDR3: CASSSHDSTTDTQYF. CDR3 sequence (DNA): TGTGCCAGCAGTTCCCATGACTCGACCACAGATACGCAGTATTTT.

The rearrangement links TRBV4-2 to TRBJ2-5; TRBD1 agrees at 8 bases. CDR1 is LGHNA and CDR2 is YNFKEQ in the germline V gene. V lost 5 bases and J lost 2; bases outside the gene matches: 4. The CDR3 has 14 residues. Here the CDR3 reads CASSTGQGQETQYF. CDR3 nucleotides: TGTGCCAGCAGCACCGGACAGGGACAAGAGACCCAGTACTTC.

This clone appeared a single time. The sample carries other DNA sequences with the same CDR3. This sequence joins TRBV11-3 and TRBJ1-1; D remains unclear. Germline values: CDR1 SGHNT, CDR2 YENEEA. V gave up 1 base and J gave up 2 bases, with 5 bases separating them. The CDR3 runs to 13 residues. This CDR3 is CASSLGQNTEAFF. The DNA for the CDR3 is TGTGCCAGCAGCTTAGGACAAAACACTGAAGCTTTCTTT.

V and J are TRBV5-1 and TRBJ1-1; D uncertain. CDR3 length: 13 amino acids. Germline assignment: CDR1 SGHRS and CDR2 YFSETQ. Trimming shortened V by 4 bases and J by 8 bases, and 15 bases separated the two germline ends. CDR3 nucleotides: TGCGCCAGCAGCACGGACGCCAACCAAGAAGCTTTCTTT. Protein product: CASSTDANQEAFF.

This clone was counted once. The chain couples TRBV5-8 to TRBJ1-2; 7 bases line up with TRBD1. CDR1 and CDR2 from the germline V gene are SGHTS and YDEGEE. J gave up 4 bases and V 6 bases, and 12 bases lay outside the gene matches. The CDR3 runs 15 residues. This CDR3 is CASNWQGGSGYGYTF. The DNA for the CDR3 is TGTGCCAGCAACTGGCAGGGGGGCTCTGGCTATGGCTACACCTTC.

Comments on this clone: The sample holds other DNA sequences that translate to the same CDR3. CDR3: CASSLEGGANQPQHF. The CDR3 DNA follows: TGCGCCAGCAGCTTGGAGGGGGGCGCTAATCAGCCCCAGCATTTT. The V and J genes are TRBV5-1 and TRBJ1-5; perhaps TRBD1 as D (6 bases). V dropped 0 bases and J dropped 4 bases, with 11 bases sitting between them. The CDR3 is made up of 15 amino acids. CDR1 and CDR2 from the germline V gene are SGHRS and YFSETQ.

The chain employs TRBV2 and TRBJ2-1, with D possibly TRBD1 on 6 matching bases. V was trimmed by 6 bases and J by 8 bases, leaving 14 bases between them. The germline V gene encodes CDR1 SNHLY and CDR2 FYNNEI. The CDR3 sequence is 13 residues long. This CDR3 is CASSTGQSHEQFF. The CDR3 DNA sequence: TGTGCCAGCAGCACTGGACAGAGTCATGAGCAGTTCTTC.